This T cell receptor (beta chain) is drawn from a study of shared clonotypes between healthy human individuals. As for this clone: The antigen remains unidentified.

Generated by immunoSEQ multiplex PCR, the TCRdb table keeps only in-frame clones and is missing some. The sample has about 1 million clones, about 74% seen once. CD4+ cells underwent separation, giving CD45RA+ naive and CD45RA-negative memory subsets. Study-level results: The represented genetic and exposure-history diversity was limited by the small number of donors. Some naive CD4 clonotypes, roughly 4.7%, turned up in common across several donors.

This CDR3 comprises 15 residues. V lost 2 bases to trimming and J lost 2 bases, with 10 bases between them. Germline V gene data show CDR1 as SGHDN and CDR2 as FVKESK. The receptor comes from a man between 18 and 35 years old in good health. The V and J genes are TRBV14 and TRBJ2-1, with TRBD1 as a possible D gene (6 bases). What was sequenced was memory CD4+ T cells sorted from blood. Sample subset: CD45RA-negative fraction. The chain's CDR3 is CASSQLRGTYNEQFF. In DNA, the CDR3 is TGTGCCAGCAGCCAATTGAGGGGGACCTACAATGAGCAGTTCTTC.